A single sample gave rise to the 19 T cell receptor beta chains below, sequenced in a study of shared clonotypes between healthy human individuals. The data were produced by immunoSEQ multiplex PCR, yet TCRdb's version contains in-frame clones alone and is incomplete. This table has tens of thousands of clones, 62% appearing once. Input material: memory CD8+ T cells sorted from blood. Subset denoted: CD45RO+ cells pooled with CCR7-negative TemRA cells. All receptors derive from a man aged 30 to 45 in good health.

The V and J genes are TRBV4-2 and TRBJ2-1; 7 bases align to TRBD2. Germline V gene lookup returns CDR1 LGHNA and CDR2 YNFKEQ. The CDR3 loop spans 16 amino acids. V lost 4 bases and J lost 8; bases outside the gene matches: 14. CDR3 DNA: TGTGCCAGCAGCCCCGAGGCGTCGGGAGGTCGAGATGAGCAGTTCTTC. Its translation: CASSPEASGGRDEQFF.

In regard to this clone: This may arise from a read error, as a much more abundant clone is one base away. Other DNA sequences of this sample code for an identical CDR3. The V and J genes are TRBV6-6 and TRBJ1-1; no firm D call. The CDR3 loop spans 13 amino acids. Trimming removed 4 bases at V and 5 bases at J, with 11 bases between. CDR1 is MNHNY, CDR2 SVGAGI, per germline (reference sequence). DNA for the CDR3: TGTGCCAGCAGTTTTCTTCCCGGAACTGAAGCTTTCTTT. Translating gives CASSFLPGTEAFF.

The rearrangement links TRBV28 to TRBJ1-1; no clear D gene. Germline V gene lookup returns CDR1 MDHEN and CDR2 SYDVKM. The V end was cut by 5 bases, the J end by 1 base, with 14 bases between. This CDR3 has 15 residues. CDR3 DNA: TGTGCCAGCAGTCCCCTGATCGGAGGGAACACTGAAGCTTTCTTT. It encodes CASSPLIGGNTEAFF.

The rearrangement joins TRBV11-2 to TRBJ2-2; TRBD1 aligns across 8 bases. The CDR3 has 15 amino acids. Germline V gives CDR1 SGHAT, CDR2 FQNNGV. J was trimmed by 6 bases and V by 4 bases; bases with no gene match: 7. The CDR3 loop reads CASSSRDRSPGELFF. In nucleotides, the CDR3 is TGTGCCAGCAGCTCACGGGACAGGTCCCCCGGGGAGCTGTTTTTT.

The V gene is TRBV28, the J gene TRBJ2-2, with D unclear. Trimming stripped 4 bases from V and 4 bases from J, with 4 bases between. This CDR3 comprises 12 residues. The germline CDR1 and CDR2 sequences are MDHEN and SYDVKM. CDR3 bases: TGTGCCAGCAGTTACCCCACCGGGGAGCTGTTTTTT. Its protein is CASSYPTGELFF. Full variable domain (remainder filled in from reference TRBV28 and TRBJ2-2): DVKVTQSSRYLVKRTGEKVFLECVQDMDHENMFWYRQDPGLGLRLIYFSYDVKMKEKGDIPEGYSVSREKKERFSLILESASTNQTSMYLCASSYPTGELFFGEGSRLTVL.

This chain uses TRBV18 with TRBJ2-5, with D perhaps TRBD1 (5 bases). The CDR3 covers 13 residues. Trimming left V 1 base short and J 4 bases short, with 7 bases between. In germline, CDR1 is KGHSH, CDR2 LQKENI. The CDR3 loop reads CASSPRQGETQYF. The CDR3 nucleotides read TGTGCCAGCTCACCACGTCAGGGAGAGACCCAGTACTTC.

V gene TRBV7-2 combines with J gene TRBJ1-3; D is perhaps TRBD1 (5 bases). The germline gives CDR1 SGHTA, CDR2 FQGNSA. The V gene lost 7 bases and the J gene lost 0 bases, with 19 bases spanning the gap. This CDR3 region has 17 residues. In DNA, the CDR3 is TGTGCCAGCAACCAACTGGGGGTTTCCGCCTCTGGAAACACCATATATTTT. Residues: CASNQLGVSASGNTIYF.

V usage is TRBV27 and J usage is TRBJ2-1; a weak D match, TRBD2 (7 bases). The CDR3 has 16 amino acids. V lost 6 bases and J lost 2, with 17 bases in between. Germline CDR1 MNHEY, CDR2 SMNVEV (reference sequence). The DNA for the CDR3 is TGTGCCAGCAGAGACGCGGGGGCGGGAGCCTACAATGAGCAGTTCTTC. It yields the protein CASRDAGAGAYNEQFF.

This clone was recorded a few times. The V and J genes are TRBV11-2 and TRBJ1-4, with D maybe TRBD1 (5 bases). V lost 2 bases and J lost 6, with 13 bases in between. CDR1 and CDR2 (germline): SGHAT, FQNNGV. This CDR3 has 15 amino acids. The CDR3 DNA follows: TGTGCCAGCAGCTTATCGCAGGGAAGAGATGAAAAACTGTTTTTT. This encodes CASSLSQGRDEKLFF.

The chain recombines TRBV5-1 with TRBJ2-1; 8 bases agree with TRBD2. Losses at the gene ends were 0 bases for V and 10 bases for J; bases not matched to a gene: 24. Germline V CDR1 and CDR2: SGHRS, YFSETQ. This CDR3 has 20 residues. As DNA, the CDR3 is TGCGCCAGCAGCTTGGCCTCGGTGCAGGGGACTAGATGGGGGTATGGGGAGCAGTTCTTC. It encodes CASSLASVQGTRWGYGEQFF.

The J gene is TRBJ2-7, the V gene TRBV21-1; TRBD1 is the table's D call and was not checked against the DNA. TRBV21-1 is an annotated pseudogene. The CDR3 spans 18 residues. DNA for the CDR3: TGTGCCAGCAGCAAAGGAAGGGGCTCGCGCTGCTGGCCCTACGAGCAGTACTTC. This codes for CASSKGRGSRCWPYEQYF.

The DNA of the CDR3 is TGCGCCAGCAGCTTGGTAAGTGGGGACATTGACACCGGGGAGCTGTTTTTT. Its protein is CASSLVSGDIDTGELFF. The chain joins TRBV5-1 to TRBJ2-2; maybe TRBD1 (6 bases). Germline values: CDR1 SGHRS, CDR2 YFSETQ. The length of the CDR3 is 17 residues. The V and J ends lost 0 bases and 3 bases respectively, with 15 bases between them.

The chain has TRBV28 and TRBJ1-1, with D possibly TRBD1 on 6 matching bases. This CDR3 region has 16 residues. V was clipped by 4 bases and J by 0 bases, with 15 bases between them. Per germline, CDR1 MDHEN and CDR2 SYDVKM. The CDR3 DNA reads TGTGCCAGCAGTTCCTACTGGACAGACATGAACACTGAAGCTTTCTTT. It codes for CASSSYWTDMNTEAFF.

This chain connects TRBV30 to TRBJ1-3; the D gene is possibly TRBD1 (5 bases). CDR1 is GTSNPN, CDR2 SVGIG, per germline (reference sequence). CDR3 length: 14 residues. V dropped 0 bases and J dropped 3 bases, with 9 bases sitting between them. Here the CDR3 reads CAWSVGQGGNTIYF. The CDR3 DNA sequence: TGTGCCTGGAGTGTCGGGCAGGGTGGAAACACCATATATTTT.

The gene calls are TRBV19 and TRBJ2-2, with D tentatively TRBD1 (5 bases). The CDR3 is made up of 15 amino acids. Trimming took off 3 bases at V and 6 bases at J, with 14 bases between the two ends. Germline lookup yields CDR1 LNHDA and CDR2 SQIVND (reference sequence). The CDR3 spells CASSIGQGYAGELFF. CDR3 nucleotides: TGTGCCAGTAGTATCGGTCAGGGCTACGCCGGGGAGCTGTTTTTT. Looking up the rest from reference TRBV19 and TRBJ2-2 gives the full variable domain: DGGITQSPKYLFRKEGQNVTLSCEQNLNHDAMYWYRQDPGQGLRLIYYSQIVNDFQKGDIAEGYSVSREKKESFPLTVTSAQKNPTAFYLCASSIGQGYAGELFFGEGSRLTVL.

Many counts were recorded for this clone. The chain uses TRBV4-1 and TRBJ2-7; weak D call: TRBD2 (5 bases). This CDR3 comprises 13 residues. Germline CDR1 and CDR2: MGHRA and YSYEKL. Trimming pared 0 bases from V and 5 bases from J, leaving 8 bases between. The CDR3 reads CASSQDHGNEQYF. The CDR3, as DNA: TGCGCCAGCAGCCAAGATCACGGGAACGAGCAGTACTTC.

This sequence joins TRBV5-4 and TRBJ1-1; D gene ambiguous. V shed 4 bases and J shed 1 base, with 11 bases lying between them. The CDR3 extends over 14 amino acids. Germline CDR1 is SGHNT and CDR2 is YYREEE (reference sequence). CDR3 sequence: CASSAEGGNTEAFF. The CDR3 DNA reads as TGTGCCAGCAGCGCCGAGGGCGGGAACACTGAAGCTTTCTTT. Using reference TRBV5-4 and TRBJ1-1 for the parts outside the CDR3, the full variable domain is ETGVTQSPTHLIKTRGQQVTLRCSSQSGHNTVSWYQQALGQGPQFIFQYYREEENGRGNFPPRFSGLQFPNYSSELNVNALELDDSALYLCASSAEGGNTEAFFGQGTRLTVV.

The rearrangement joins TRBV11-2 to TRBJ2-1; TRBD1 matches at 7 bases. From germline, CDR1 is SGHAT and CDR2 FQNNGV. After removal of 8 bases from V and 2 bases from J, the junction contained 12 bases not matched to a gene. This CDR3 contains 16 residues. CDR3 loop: CASRPTGTAPYNEQFF. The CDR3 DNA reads TGTGCCAGCCGACCGACCGGGACAGCCCCCTACAATGAGCAGTTCTTC. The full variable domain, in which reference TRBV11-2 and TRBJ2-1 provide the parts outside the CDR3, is EAGVAQSPRYKIIEKRQSVAFWCNPISGHATLYWYQQILGQGPKLLIQFQNNGVVDDSQLPKDRFSAERLKGVDSTLKIQPAKLEDSAVYLCASRPTGTAPYNEQFFGPGTRLTVL.

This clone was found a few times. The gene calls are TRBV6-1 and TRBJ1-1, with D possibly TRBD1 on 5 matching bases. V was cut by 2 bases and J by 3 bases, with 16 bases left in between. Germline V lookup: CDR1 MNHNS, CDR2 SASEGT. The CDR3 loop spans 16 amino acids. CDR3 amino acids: CASSERRRGRYTEAFF. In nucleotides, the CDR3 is TGTGCCAGCAGTGAAAGGAGGCGGGGCAGATACACTGAAGCTTTCTTT.